This paragraph reports one TCR beta chain. This sample is part of a study of blood T cell repertoires in COVID-19. Clones were read by immunoSEQ multiplex PCR, and TCRdb kept only the in-frame ones, dropping some. The data contain approximately 50,000 clones, approximately 91% of them singletons. This receptor was taken from a man aged 45-65 years with active COVID-19. The sequencing sample was made of peripheral blood.

The CDR3 DNA sequence: TGTGCCAGCAGCCCCACTAGCGGGAGTCTGACAGATACGCAGTATTTT. Amino acid sequence: CASSPTSGSLTDTQYF. The chain uses TRBV7-9 and TRBJ2-3, with 11 positions matching TRBD2. This CDR3 contains 16 residues. V dropped 5 bases and J dropped 3; count of bases not matched to a gene: 7. The germline V gene encodes CDR1 SEHNR and CDR2 FQNEAQ (reference sequence).